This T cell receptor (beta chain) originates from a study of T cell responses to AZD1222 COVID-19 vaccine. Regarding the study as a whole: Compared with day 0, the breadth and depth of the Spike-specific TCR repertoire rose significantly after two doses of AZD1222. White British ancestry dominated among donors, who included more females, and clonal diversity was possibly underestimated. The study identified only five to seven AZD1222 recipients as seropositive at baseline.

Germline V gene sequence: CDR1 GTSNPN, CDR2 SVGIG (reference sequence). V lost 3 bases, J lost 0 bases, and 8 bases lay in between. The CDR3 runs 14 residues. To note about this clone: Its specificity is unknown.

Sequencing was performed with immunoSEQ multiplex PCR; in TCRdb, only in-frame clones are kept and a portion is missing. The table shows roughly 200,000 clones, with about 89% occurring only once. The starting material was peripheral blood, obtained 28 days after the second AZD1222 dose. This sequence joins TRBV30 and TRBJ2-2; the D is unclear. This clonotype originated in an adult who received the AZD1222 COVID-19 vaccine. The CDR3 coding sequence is TGTGCCTGGAGGCGGAGCGCGAACACCGGGGAGCTGTTTTTT. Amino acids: CAWRRSANTGELFF.